A single sample gave rise to the 3 T cell receptor beta chains below, sequenced in a study of blood T cell repertoires in COVID-19. Only in-frame clones appear in the TCRdb table, and some are missing; sequencing was by immunoSEQ multiplex PCR. This repertoire shows 250,000 to 300,000 clones, 70% to 90% found once; its top ten account for around 10%. Source material: peripheral blood. All receptors derive from a woman in her seventies with acute or convalescent COVID-19.

This clone has just one count. The genes are TRBV27 and TRBJ2-1; 7 bases are shared with TRBD2. This CDR3 is built from 14 residues. The V gene's germline CDR1 is MNHEY and CDR2 SMNVEV (reference sequence). The junction had 1 base not matched to a gene; V was cut back by 3 bases and J by 2 bases. The CDR3 loop is CASSFRGAYNEQFF. The CDR3 DNA is TGTGCCAGCAGTTTCCGGGGGGCCTACAATGAGCAGTTCTTC.

On this clone: As the CDR3 is not closed by the conserved phenylalanine or tryptophan, this likely results from a read error. The DNA is omitted, as the CDR3 cannot be located on it reliably, and the CDR3 follows TCRdb's listing. The V and J genes are TRBV15 and TRBJ1-1. Germline loops: CDR1 LNHNV, CDR2 YYDKDF (reference sequence). The CDR3 is 12 amino acids in total, end residues counted. CDR3 sequence reads: CATSRDRISLYL.

The gene calls are TRBV10-2 and TRBJ2-3; D is ambiguous. This CDR3 has 13 residues. V was pared by 2 bases and J by 5 bases, with 8 bases between. Germline loops: CDR1 WSHSY, CDR2 SAAADI. This chain's CDR3 is CASSEGPGDTQYF. The DNA for the CDR3 is TGCGCCAGCAGTGAGGGGCCAGGAGATACGCAGTATTTT.